This T cell receptor (beta chain) came from a study of T cells in Graves' hyperthyroidism and ophthalmopathy. Study results and caveats: Blood samples included most of the expanded thyroid clonotypes exceeding 0.001.

The CDR3 is made up of 12 amino acids. V lost 3 bases, J lost 6 bases, and 2 bases stayed unmatched. Germline V lookup: CDR1 SNHLY, CDR2 FYNNEI. TCR beta CDR3 region amplification was performed from RNA transcripts. First-round RT-PCR targeting the TCR CDR3 was performed with the HTBI primer set. Each CDR3 protein gets one entry after TCRdb re-called the multiplex PCR reads with MiXCR. The profile shows roughly 500,000 distinct CDR3 sequences, around 43% of them singletons. Uncontrolled infection, other autoimmune disease, pregnancy or lactation disqualified patients from enrolment. Diagnostic decisions used clinical symptoms, serum thyroxine and TRAb, thyroid ultrasound and orbital computed tomography. The sample holds a few counts of this clonotype. The antigen remains unidentified. A much larger clone lies one base from this, so it may be a read error.

Sequencing was performed on peripheral blood or thyroid tissue (not recorded which). V gene TRBV2 combines with J gene TRBJ2-7, with 7 bases matching TRBD2. This TCR was recovered from an adult woman with Graves' disease, either hyperthyroidism or ophthalmopathy (not recorded which). For the CDR3, the DNA is TGTGCCAGCAGTGACACGGGGGGCGAGCAGTACTTC. Protein: CASSDTGGEQYF.